A single sample is the source of the 20 T cell receptor beta chains below, sequenced in a study of human T cells and chemical hapten exposure. Documented time point: pre-sensitization, week 0. As to treatment: therapeutic diphenylcyclopropenone sensitization with weekly scalp DPC. Blood, whole and unfractionated, served as the source for total RNA extraction. TCRdb reprocessed the RACE reads via MiXCR and lists one record per CDR3 protein. The table shows about 50,000 distinct CDR3 sequences, with 9.5% to 10% occurring only once. The sample was whole blood, taken in connection with sensitization to the hapten diphenylcyclopropenone (DPC). These receptors all come from a woman in her twenties or thirties with alopecia areata. Some clones in this sample may be carry-over from other donors' samples.

The sample holds many counts of this clonotype. The chain couples TRBV7-9 to TRBJ2-1; 7 bases line up with TRBD2. V trimming: 1 base; J trimming: 8 bases; junction bases outside the gene matches: 8. The CDR3 sequence is 15 residues long. Germline-derived CDR1 and CDR2 are SEHNR and FQNEAQ (reference sequence). The CDR3, as DNA: TGTGCCAGCAGCTTAGAGAGTGGACTAGTAGATGAGCAGTTCTTC. It codes for CASSLESGLVDEQFF.

This clonotype has only a few counts. This chain connects TRBV6-2 or TRBV6-3 to TRBJ2-7, with D unresolved. V gave up 7 bases and J gave up 0 bases, with 16 bases separating them. The CDR3 runs to 15 residues. The germline V gene encodes CDR1 MNHEY and CDR2 SVGEGT. CDR3 DNA sequence: TGTGCCAGCAAAAACTTACGCAGCAACTCCTACGAGCAGTACTTC. This encodes CASKNLRSNSYEQYF.

This clonotype was observed a handful of times. The gene calls are TRBV29-1 and TRBJ2-3, with 7 bases lining up with TRBD1. V shed 7 bases and J 2 bases; nucleotides not matched to a gene: 6. The length of the CDR3 is 13 residues. Germline CDR1 reads SQVTM; CDR2 reads ANQGSEA. The CDR3 spells CSAGTALTDTQYF. The CDR3 DNA reads as TGCAGCGCTGGGACAGCTCTCACAGATACGCAGTATTTT.

The sample holds many counts of this clonotype. The chain is built from TRBV5-1 and TRBJ1-1; 10 nucleotides align to TRBD1. Germline values: CDR1 SGHRS, CDR2 YFSETQ. The CDR3 loop spans 14 amino acids. J gave up 6 bases and V 4 bases, and 6 bases lay outside the gene matches. CDR3 residues: CASSQGQGEPEAFF. The CDR3 region has the DNA TGCGCCAGCAGCCAAGGACAGGGGGAACCTGAAGCTTTCTTT.

The J gene is TRBJ1-6, the V gene TRBV2, with TRBD1 matching over 7 bases. The junction had 2 bases not matched to a gene; V was cut back by 1 base and J by 8 bases. Germline-derived CDR1 and CDR2 are SNHLY and FYNNEI. The CDR3 is 14 residues long. This CDR3 is CASSEDRGHSPLHF. Here the CDR3 DNA reads TGTGCCAGCAGTGAAGACAGGGGCCATTCACCCCTCCACTTT.

The rearrangement joins TRBV3-1 to TRBJ2-1, with D possibly matching TRBD2 (6 bases). This CDR3 comprises 13 residues. The germline V gene has CDR1 LGHDT and CDR2 YNNKEL (reference sequence). Trimming cost V 2 bases and J 11 bases, with 13 bases left between them. This chain's CDR3 is CASSQSDGGKQFF. Here the CDR3 DNA reads TGTGCCAGCAGCCAAAGCGATGGCGGGAAGCAGTTCTTC.

This clonotype showed up many times. The chain combines TRBV7-6 with TRBJ2-3; the match to TRBD2 covers 8 bases. The CDR3 is 13 amino acids. CDR1 and CDR2 from the germline V gene are SGHVS and FNYEAQ. The junction had 2 bases not matched to a gene; V was cut back by 3 bases and J by 6 bases. The DNA of the CDR3 is TGTGCCAGCAGCTTCCGACTAGCGGATACGCAGTATTTT. Amino acids: CASSFRLADTQYF. The entire variable domain, with the rest obtained from reference TRBV7-6 and TRBJ2-3, is as follows: GAGVSQSPRYKVTKRGQDVALRCDPISGHVSLYWYRQALGQGPEFLTYFNYEAQQDKSGLPNDRFSAERPEGSISTLTIQRTEQRDSAMYRCASSFRLADTQYFGPGTRLTVL.

This clonotype was seen at least ten times. The chain links TRBV7-2 to TRBJ2-5; 7 positions agree with TRBD1. Germline-derived CDR1 and CDR2 are SGHTA and FQGNSA. CDR3 length equals 14 residues. J gave up 2 bases and V 4 bases, and 4 bases lay outside the gene matches. The CDR3 coding sequence is TGTGCCAGCAGCTCATCGGGACAGCAAGAGACCCAGTACTTC. Its protein is CASSSSGQQETQYF. Using reference TRBV7-2 and TRBJ2-5 for the parts outside the CDR3, the full variable domain is GAGVSQSPSNKVTEKGKDVELRCDPISGHTALYWYRQSLGQGLEFLIYFQGNSAPDKSGLPSDRFSAERTGGSVSTLTIQRTQQEDSAVYLCASSSSGQQETQYFGPGTRLLVL.

There are a few counts of this clonotype. The chain uses TRBV6-2 or TRBV6-3 and TRBJ1-5, with 8 bases lining up with TRBD1. This CDR3 comprises 14 residues. Unmatched junction bases numbered 9, after V lost 7 bases and J lost 7 bases. Per germline, CDR1 MNHEY and CDR2 SVGEGT. The CDR3 bases are TGTGCCAGCACCCCGGACAGGGTTGGGCAGCCCCAGCATTTT. It encodes CASTPDRVGQPQHF.

This clonotype has at least ten counts. The chain employs TRBV7-9 and TRBJ1-6; no reliable D call. V was clipped by 7 bases and J by 6 bases, with 10 bases between them. There are 13 residues in the CDR3. CDR1 and CDR2 (germline): SEHNR, FQNEAQ (reference sequence). The CDR3 DNA is TGTGCCAGCAACGAACGGCTTAATTCACCCCTCCACTTT. The encoded protein is CASNERLNSPLHF.

The gene calls are TRBV19 and TRBJ2-7; D remains unclear. The germline V gene encodes CDR1 LNHDA and CDR2 SQIVND (reference sequence). The germline V and J ends were trimmed by 6 bases and 3 bases, with 12 bases remaining between them. The CDR3 has 13 amino acids. CDR3 nucleotides: TGTGCCAGTAGCGCAACAGAGCTCTACGAGCAGTACTTC. Its protein product is CASSATELYEQYF.

The V gene is TRBV4-1, the J gene TRBJ2-3; possibly TRBD2 for D (6 bases). CDR1 and CDR2 (germline): MGHRA, YSYEKL. The CDR3 length is 12 residues. V was shortened by 7 bases and J by 4 bases, with 9 bases between the two germline ends. The CDR3 reads CASNGGADTQYF. The CDR3 bases are TGCGCCAGCAACGGGGGAGCAGATACGCAGTATTTT.

This clonotype came up a few times. The J gene is TRBJ2-5, the V gene TRBV20-1, with 9 bases identical to TRBD2. Trimming at V came to 1 base and at J to 2 bases, leaving 5 bases not matched to a gene. Per the germline V gene, CDR1 is DFQATT and CDR2 is SNEGSKA (reference sequence). The CDR3 totals 15 residues. The CDR3 loop reads CSARVLAGWQETQYF. DNA for the CDR3: TGCAGTGCTAGAGTTCTAGCGGGGTGGCAAGAGACCCAGTACTTC.

This clonotype was counted between two and nine times. The rearrangement uses TRBV28 and TRBJ1-2, with D perhaps matching TRBD1 (5 bases). This CDR3 has 15 residues. The germline V gene encodes CDR1 MDHEN and CDR2 SYDVKM. The germline V and J ends were trimmed by 2 bases and 1 base, with 11 bases remaining between them. The CDR3 bases are TGTGCCAGCAGTTTAACTGGGACCTTTAACTATGGCTACACCTTC. Its protein is CASSLTGTFNYGYTF.

This clonotype was observed at least ten times. V gene TRBV6-2 or TRBV6-3 combines with J gene TRBJ1-5; D is possibly TRBD1 (5 bases). The V gene lost 8 bases and the J gene lost 1 base, with 9 bases spanning the gap. This CDR3 is 13 amino acids long. Per germline, CDR1 MNHEY and CDR2 SVGEGT. This chain's CDR3 is CASAQGSNQPQHF. CDR3 DNA sequence: TGTGCCAGCGCGCAGGGAAGCAATCAGCCCCAGCATTTT.

The chain recombines TRBV5-1 with TRBJ1-2; D is possibly TRBD1 (6 bases). Germline loops: CDR1 SGHRS, CDR2 YFSETQ. The CDR3 length is 13 residues. The V gene lost 4 bases and the J gene lost 4 bases, with 11 bases spanning the gap. In DNA form, the CDR3 reads TGCGCCAGCAGCATCCAACAGGGCTATGGCTACACCTTC. It specifies CASSIQQGYGYTF.

This clonotype was detected only a few times. CDR3 protein: CASSFSGQGASEAFF. Written as DNA, the CDR3 is TGCGCCAGCAGCTTTTCGGGACAGGGGGCCAGCGAAGCTTTCTTT. The chain uses TRBV5-1 and TRBJ1-1; 12 bases align to TRBD1. J lost 8 bases, V lost 2 bases, and 7 bases had no gene match. CDR3 length: 15 amino acids. Per the germline V gene, CDR1 is SGHRS and CDR2 is YFSETQ.

This clonotype has more than one count but fewer than ten. This CDR3 reads CASSFSQNTEAFF. The CDR3, as DNA: TGTGCCAGCAGCTTTTCACAGAACACTGAAGCTTTCTTT. J is TRBJ1-1 and V is TRBV7-3, with D unresolved. This CDR3 is 13 amino acids long. Germline V gene data show CDR1 as SGHTA and CDR2 as FQGTGA. Trimming took off 3 bases at V and 1 base at J, with 6 bases between the two ends.

This clonotype was seen many times. The chain links TRBV18 to TRBJ2-7; D not resolved. This CDR3 is 11 amino acids long. Per germline, CDR1 KGHSH and CDR2 LQKENI. Trimming took off 3 bases at V and 7 bases at J, with 7 bases between the two ends. Here the CDR3 DNA reads TGTGCCAGCTCACCCGGGTCGGAGCAGTACTTC. It encodes CASSPGSEQYF.

This clonotype was picked up a small number of times. The chain joins TRBV28 to TRBJ1-1; D possibly corresponds to TRBD1 (6 bases). V was trimmed by 6 bases and J by 6 bases, leaving 17 bases between them. This CDR3 contains 14 residues. Germline CDR1 and CDR2: MDHEN and SYDVKM. CDR3 coding DNA: TGTGCCAGCAGCCATACAGGGTCCGACCCTGAAGCTTTCTTT. Translating gives CASSHTGSDPEAFF.